Listed below are T cell receptor beta chains from one sample, sequenced in a study of cytomegalovirus exposure and HLA in healthy donors. Libraries were prepared by immunoSEQ multiplex PCR; TCRdb keeps only in-frame clonotypes and omits some of them. The sample lists roughly 130,000 clones, about 74% occurring once. Sequencing was performed on PBMCs. These receptors were taken from a woman in her 50s in good health and CMV-seropositive. The CDR3 runs from the conserved cysteine through the conserved F or W. The order of the fields is clone size, V gene, J gene, CDR3 protein. Not every row has a clone size; where given, it reads once, few, many or a size class.

clone_size: NA; v_call: TRBV6-5; j_call: NA; cdr3_aa: CASSYSSVDSYEQYF
clone_size: NA; v_call: TRBV6-1; j_call: TRBJ2-5; cdr3_aa: CASMETSGAVETQYF
clone_size: NA; v_call: TRBV6-1; j_call: TRBJ1-4; cdr3_aa: CASSWDRDEKLFF
clone_size: NA; v_call: TRBV11-2; j_call: TRBJ1-2; cdr3_aa: CASSPPGPASGFYGYTF
clone_size: NA; v_call: TRBV5-1; j_call: TRBJ2-5; cdr3_aa: CASGQSETQYF
clone_size: NA; v_call: TRBV6-4; j_call: TRBJ2-1; cdr3_aa: CATRSRGRFEQFF
clone_size: NA; v_call: TRBV7-9; j_call: TRBJ1-3; cdr3_aa: CATRTGVGNTIYF
clone_size: NA; v_call: TRBV6-6; j_call: TRBJ1-1; cdr3_aa: CASSYGQATAFF
clone_size: NA; v_call: TRBV4-3; j_call: TRBJ2-2; cdr3_aa: CASSQDRGMVTGELFF
clone_size: NA; v_call: TRBV5-1; j_call: TRBJ2-1; cdr3_aa: CASSPWTGVGNEQFF
clone_size: NA; v_call: TRBV5-4; j_call: TRBJ1-2; cdr3_aa: CASSSSLRVGVAYGYTF
clone_size: NA; v_call: TRBV2; j_call: TRBJ1-1; cdr3_aa: CASRQRAGLLTEAFF
clone_size: NA; v_call: TRBV5-6; j_call: TRBJ1-4; cdr3_aa: CASSPGQINEKLFF
clone_size: NA; v_call: TRBV18; j_call: TRBJ2-3; cdr3_aa: CASSPGRGSIDTQYF
clone_size: NA; v_call: TRBV18; j_call: TRBJ2-7; cdr3_aa: CASSPGQGAYEQYF
clone_size: NA; v_call: TRBV11-2; j_call: TRBJ2-3; cdr3_aa: CASSLGRDSLTDTQYF
clone_size: NA; v_call: TRBV2; j_call: TRBJ2-5; cdr3_aa: CASSEGPPRQGTQYF
clone_size: NA; v_call: TRBV7-9; j_call: TRBJ2-7; cdr3_aa: CASSLTVTYEQYF
clone_size: NA; v_call: TRBV6-5; j_call: TRBJ2-5; cdr3_aa: CASRGAGRETQYF
clone_size: NA; v_call: TRBV2; j_call: TRBJ2-7; cdr3_aa: CASSRTSGAYEQYF
clone_size: NA; v_call: TRBV5-1; j_call: TRBJ1-1; cdr3_aa: CASSKPGQENTEAFF
clone_size: NA; v_call: TRBV9; j_call: TRBJ1-5; cdr3_aa: CASSVDGSNQPQHF
clone_size: NA; v_call: TRBV5-8; j_call: TRBJ2-3; cdr3_aa: CASSGRVSDTQYF
clone_size: NA; v_call: TRBV6-6; j_call: TRBJ2-7; cdr3_aa: CASKDTSYEQYF
clone_size: once; v_call: TRBV25-1; j_call: TRBJ1-1; cdr3_aa: CASSARGNTEAFF
clone_size: NA; v_call: TRBV7-2; j_call: TRBJ2-4; cdr3_aa: CASSLTSGLAKNIQYF
clone_size: NA; v_call: TRBV10-2; j_call: TRBJ2-2; cdr3_aa: CASSESSGGELFF
clone_size: NA; v_call: TRBV11-3; j_call: TRBJ2-4; cdr3_aa: CASSLGAGDIQYF
clone_size: NA; v_call: TRBV6-1; j_call: TRBJ1-4; cdr3_aa: CASSETWSEKLFF
clone_size: NA; v_call: TRBV5-4; j_call: TRBJ2-7; cdr3_aa: CASSLRAGSPYEQYF
clone_size: NA; v_call: TRBV5-1; j_call: NA; cdr3_aa: CASSSLAGGTYEQYF
clone_size: few; v_call: TRBV2; j_call: TRBJ2-5; cdr3_aa: CASSDRTGGETQYF
clone_size: NA; v_call: TRBV9; j_call: TRBJ2-2; cdr3_aa: CASSQRQDVTGELFF
clone_size: NA; v_call: TRBV2; j_call: TRBJ2-2; cdr3_aa: CASRSYRDVGELFF
clone_size: NA; v_call: TRBV29-1; j_call: TRBJ2-7; cdr3_aa: CSVEVGTGVFQTYEQYF
clone_size: NA; v_call: TRBV9; j_call: TRBJ2-7; cdr3_aa: CASSLGVAGVSYEQYF
clone_size: NA; v_call: TRBV5-1; j_call: TRBJ2-7; cdr3_aa: CASSLGGEVVEQYF
clone_size: NA; v_call: TRBV4-2; j_call: TRBJ2-5; cdr3_aa: CASSQDLAGSMFGETQYF
clone_size: NA; v_call: TRBV29-1; j_call: TRBJ1-2; cdr3_aa: CSATTGYGYTF
clone_size: NA; v_call: TRBV2; j_call: TRBJ1-1; cdr3_aa: CASSEARGETTEAFF
clone_size: NA; v_call: TRBV19; j_call: TRBJ1-5; cdr3_aa: CASSDRANQPQHF
clone_size: few; v_call: TRBV4-1; j_call: TRBJ1-1; cdr3_aa: CASSQASGTGPNTEAFF
clone_size: NA; v_call: TRBV5-1; j_call: TRBJ2-2; cdr3_aa: CASSLVGGAPGELFF
clone_size: NA; v_call: TRBV5-4; j_call: TRBJ2-3; cdr3_aa: CASSRPGQDTDTQYF
clone_size: NA; v_call: TRBV28; j_call: TRBJ1-1; cdr3_aa: CASREGQLNTEAFF
clone_size: NA; v_call: TRBV5-6; j_call: TRBJ2-1; cdr3_aa: CASSLYRRDNEQFF
clone_size: NA; v_call: TRBV29-1; j_call: TRBJ2-5; cdr3_aa: CSVEPGGEETQYF
clone_size: NA; v_call: TRBV5-6; j_call: TRBJ2-4; cdr3_aa: CASSPDRGLGNIQYF
clone_size: NA; v_call: TRBV10-3; j_call: TRBJ1-1; cdr3_aa: CAIQVETEAFF
clone_size: NA; v_call: TRBV13; j_call: TRBJ2-4; cdr3_aa: CASSLTGGKNIQYF